This T cell receptor beta chain was sequenced in a study of cytomegalovirus exposure and HLA in healthy donors. Vbeta (60) and Jbeta (13) primers were used in the PCR. Sequenced by immunoSEQ multiplex PCR; TCRdb stores in-frame clones only, minus some. This table has about 150,000 clones, around 72% appearing once. Looked up from germline, CDR1 is SGHNT and CDR2 is YYREEE (reference sequence). The germline V and J ends were trimmed by 3 bases and 7 bases, with 19 bases remaining between them. The CDR3 covers 16 residues. With respect to this clone: Its target is unknown.

The donors (healthy individuals) were bone marrow donors. Study-wide points: Clonal expansion was found to be greater in HLA-associated TCR beta chains than in equally common others in a later analysis. Researchers reported from a later analysis that most CMV-associated TCR beta chains appeared HLA-restricted.

This TCR came from a woman in her forties in good health and CMV-seropositive. This chain connects TRBV5-4 to TRBJ2-2, with D maybe TRBD2 (7 bases). The sample comprised PBMCs. DNA for the CDR3: TGTGCCAGCAGCTCCTTTACGGGGGCGGGAGACGGGGAGCTGTTTTTT. Its translation is CASSSFTGAGDGELFF.